These 13 T cell receptor beta chains were sequenced from one sample in a study of regulatory T cells in long-lasting Graves disease. The TCR beta library used iRepertoire HTBI primers with Arm-PCR amplification of CDR3. TCRdb re-called the multiplex PCR reads through MiXCR, storing one row per CDR3 protein. The table lists about 340,000 distinct CDR3 sequences, around 19% of them singletons. The time point denotes: persistent/refractory GD, antithyroid drugs over 5 years with positive TRAb. RNA extracted from PBMCs served as the sequencing template. The sample in question was peripheral blood mononuclear cells (PBMCs), obtained when the disease was refractory, from a patient treated with antithyroid drugs. All receptors come from a female donor with Graves disease.

This clonotype was counted ten times or more. The chain joins TRBV28 to TRBJ1-1; possibly TRBD1 for D (5 bases). Per the germline V gene, CDR1 is MDHEN and CDR2 is SYDVKM. The CDR3 totals 17 residues. Trimming pared 5 bases from V and 1 base from J, leaving 20 bases between. CDR3 in DNA: TGTGCCAGCAGTACACCCGGGACGGACTGGACGAACACTGAAGCTTTCTTT. Encoded protein: CASSTPGTDWTNTEAFF. Complete variable domain (other parts from reference TRBV28 and TRBJ1-1): DVKVTQSSRYLVKRTGEKVFLECVQDMDHENMFWYRQDPGLGLRLIYFSYDVKMKEKGDIPEGYSVSREKKERFSLILESASTNQTSMYLCASSTPGTDWTNTEAFFGQGTRLTVV.

This chain uses TRBV5-5 with TRBJ2-7, with D maybe TRBD2 (5 bases). CDR1 is SGHKS, CDR2 YYEKEE, per germline (reference sequence). CDR3 length: 14 residues. V lost 4 bases and J lost 2, with 13 bases in between. This CDR3 reads CASSTGESAYEQYF. DNA for the CDR3: TGTGCCAGCAGCACCGGGGAGAGCGCCTACGAGCAGTACTTC.

This clonotype was recorded at least ten times. V is TRBV28 and J is TRBJ1-5; no clear D gene. The CDR3 runs to 13 residues. Germline-derived CDR1 and CDR2 are MDHEN and SYDVKM. The V end was cut by 9 bases, the J end by 7 bases, with 16 bases between. The DNA for the CDR3 is TGTGCCAGTCATCCGTTAAGAGGACAGCCCCAGCATTTT. Translating gives CASHPLRGQPQHF.

This clonotype was counted many times. The chain employs TRBV2 and TRBJ2-4; 9 bases are shared with TRBD1. CDR3 length: 19 residues. Trimming at V came to 3 bases and at J to 0 bases, leaving 12 bases not matched to a gene. In germline, CDR1 is SNHLY, CDR2 FYNNEI. CDR3 nucleotide sequence: TGTGCCAGCAGTGAGCTCCGGGACAGGGTCTCTTTAGCCAAAAACATTCAGTACTTC. It yields the protein CASSELRDRVSLAKNIQYF.

This clonotype was picked up many times. The gene calls are TRBV29-1 and TRBJ1-2; D gene ambiguous. The germline V gene has CDR1 SQVTM and CDR2 ANQGSEA. This CDR3 has 14 amino acids. Trimming took off 5 bases at V and 2 bases at J, with 15 bases between the two ends. The CDR3 spells CSVRKGEGNYGYTF. The CDR3 region has the DNA TGCAGCGTTCGTAAGGGTGAAGGGAACTATGGCTACACCTTC.

This clonotype was observed many times. This chain connects TRBV7-9 to TRBJ2-2, with D unresolved. Germline V gene lookup returns CDR1 SEHNR and CDR2 FQNEAQ (reference sequence). V was shortened by 10 bases and J by 0 bases, with 12 bases between the two germline ends. The CDR3 length is 14 residues. The CDR3 DNA reads as TGTGCCACTCCGAAGCCGTCGAACACCGGGGAGCTGTTTTTT. It is translated as CATPKPSNTGELFF.

This clonotype was counted many times. The chain uses TRBV7-2 and TRBJ1-5; D perhaps matches TRBD1 (6 bases). CDR1 and CDR2 from the germline V gene are SGHTA and FQGNSA. This CDR3 region has 13 residues. V shed 1 base and J shed 13 bases, with 14 bases lying between them. The CDR3 region is CASSLDKGQKQHF. The CDR3 DNA reads TGTGCCAGCAGCTTAGATAAGGGACAAAAACAGCATTTT. The entire variable domain, with the rest obtained from reference TRBV7-2 and TRBJ1-5, is as follows: GAGVSQSPSNKVTEKGKDVELRCDPISGHTALYWYRQSLGQGLEFLIYFQGNSAPDKSGLPSDRFSAERTGGSVSTLTIQRTQQEDSAVYLCASSLDKGQKQHFGDGTRLSIL.

This clonotype was seen more than once but under ten times. J is TRBJ1-5 and V is TRBV7-9; D is unclear. Trimming left V 1 base short and J 1 base short, with 5 bases between. The CDR3 runs to 14 residues. Germline lookup yields CDR1 SEHNR and CDR2 FQNEAQ (reference sequence). The DNA for the CDR3 is TGTGCCAGCAGCTTAGTAGAGAGCAATCAGCCCCAGCATTTT. It translates to CASSLVESNQPQHF.

Concerning this clonotype: A much larger clone is a single base away; this may be a read error. This chain joins TRBV11-2 and TRBJ2-2; 13 positions match TRBD2. This CDR3 is 15 amino acids long. The germline V gene encodes CDR1 SGHAT and CDR2 FQNNGV. CDR3 sequence (DNA): TGTGCCAGCAGCTTCGGGACTAGCGGGAACGGGGAGCTGTCTTTT. Its protein is CASSFGTSGNGELSF.

Ten or more counts support this clonotype. The chain employs TRBV12-3 or TRBV12-4 and TRBJ1-1; D not certain. Deletions cut 2 bases from V and 3 bases from J, with 4 bases between. The CDR3 has 12 amino acids. CDR3: CASSLYYTEAFF. DNA of the CDR3: TGTGCCAGCAGTTTATATTACACTGAAGCTTTCTTT.

The V and J genes are TRBV4-1 and TRBJ2-5; 9 bases line up with TRBD1. Near its end, the DNA agrees better with TRBJ2-4, so the J call may be wrong. Germline V CDR1 and CDR2: MGHRA, YSYEKL. CDR3 length equals 15 residues. In nucleotides, the CDR3 is TGCGCCAGCAGCCAAGTCCGACAGGGGGGCAACATTCAGTACTTC. Translated: CASSQVRQGGNIQYF.

About this clonotype: This may come from a read error, since a much larger clone is one base off. This sequence joins TRBV28 and TRBJ1-5; 7 bases line up with TRBD1. The CDR3 consists of 15 residues. CDR1 is MDHEN and CDR2 is SYDVKM in the germline V gene. The CDR3, as DNA: TGTGCCAGCAGTTACAGGGGAGGCCACGATCAGCCCCGGCATTTT. Translated, it gives CASSYRGGHDQPRHF.

The V and J genes are TRBV27 and TRBJ2-1; D may match TRBD1 or TRBD2 (5 bases each). This CDR3 contains 17 residues. V lost 3 bases and J lost 6, with 21 bases in between. In germline, CDR1 is MNHEY, CDR2 SMNVEV (reference sequence). CDR3 bases: TGTGCCAGCAGTTTCCTGGGGGAAGGCAGGAAGGCCAATGAGCAGTTCTTC. Translated, it gives CASSFLGEGRKANEQFF.